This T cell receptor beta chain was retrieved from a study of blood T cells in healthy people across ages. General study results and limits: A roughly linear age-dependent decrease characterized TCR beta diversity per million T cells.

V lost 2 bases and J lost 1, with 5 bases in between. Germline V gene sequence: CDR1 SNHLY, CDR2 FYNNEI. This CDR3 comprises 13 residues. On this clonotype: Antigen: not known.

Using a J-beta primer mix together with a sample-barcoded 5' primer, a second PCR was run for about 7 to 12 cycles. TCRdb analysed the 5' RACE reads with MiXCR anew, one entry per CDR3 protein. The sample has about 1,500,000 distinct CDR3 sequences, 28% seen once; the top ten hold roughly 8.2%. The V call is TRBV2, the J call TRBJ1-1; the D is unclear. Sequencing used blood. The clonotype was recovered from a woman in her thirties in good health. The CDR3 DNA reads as TGTGCCAGCAGTGAAATGAGGAACACTGAAGCTTTCTTT. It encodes CASSEMRNTEAFF.